The 12 T cell receptor beta chains given below trace back to one sample, sequenced in a study of T-cell reconstitution after alpha-beta-depleted transplantation in children. Unique molecular identifiers were used to barcode this TCRbeta library. MiXCR was run by TCRdb on the PCR reads, yielding one entry per CDR3 protein. The top ten clones hold 35% to 50% of a sample with roughly 350,000 distinct CDR3 sequences, 15% to 20% of them seen once. This material consisted of PBMCs, mostly from graft donor cells, taken 360 days after TCRalphabeta/CD19-depleted stem cell transplant. The receptors originated from a male patient aged 2 to 9 who had a stem cell transplant for acute lymphoblastic leukemia, so the T cells may come from the graft donor.

This chain links TRBV28 with TRBJ2-1, with 8 bases aligning to TRBD2. V was pared by 6 bases and J by 5 bases, with 9 bases of the junction left unmatched. The CDR3 contains 15 residues. In germline, CDR1 is MDHEN, CDR2 SYDVKM. CDR3 sequence reads: CASSISSGPHNEQFF. CDR3 sequence (DNA): TGTGCCAGCAGCATCTCTAGCGGGCCCCACAATGAGCAGTTCTTC.

The V gene is TRBV5-1, the J gene TRBJ2-5; 7 bases are a match to TRBD2. Trimming took 0 bases from V and 4 from J; bases not matched to a gene: 3. Germline CDR1 SGHRS, CDR2 YFSETQ. This CDR3 is 14 amino acids long. The CDR3 DNA sequence: TGCGCCAGCAGCTTGGGACTAGCAATAGAGACCCAGTACTTC. Translation: CASSLGLAIETQYF.

The chain carries TRBV24-1 and TRBJ2-3; 9 positions agree with TRBD1. With V trimmed by 2 bases and J by 4 bases, 9 bases remained unmatched. Germline V CDR1 and CDR2: KGHDR, SFDVKD. This CDR3 comprises 17 residues. CDR3 bases: TGTGCCACCAGTGATTGGACCGGGACAGGGTCCCCAGATACGCAGTATTTT. Translated, it gives CATSDWTGTGSPDTQYF.

This clonotype has more than one count but fewer than ten. V usage is TRBV27 and J usage is TRBJ1-4; no firm D call. Germline CDR1 and CDR2: MNHEY and SMNVEV (reference sequence). V was clipped by 1 base and J by 4 bases, with 10 bases between them. The CDR3 is made up of 15 amino acids. This chain's CDR3 is CASSLFGIGNEKLFF. As DNA, the CDR3 is TGTGCCAGCAGTTTATTCGGGATTGGTAATGAAAAACTGTTTTTT.

The gene calls are TRBV2 and TRBJ1-2, with 8 nucleotides matching TRBD1. The junction had 6 bases not matched to a gene; V was cut back by 9 bases and J by 6 bases. Per germline, CDR1 SNHLY and CDR2 FYNNEI. The CDR3 consists of 12 residues. CDR3 nucleotide sequence: TGTGCCAGTATACTACAGGGGGATGGCTACACCTTC. Its protein is CASILQGDGYTF.

In this sample, this clonotype turned up a few times. The gene calls are TRBV12-3 or TRBV12-4 and TRBJ2-3, with 8 bases that match TRBD2. J was trimmed by 2 bases and V by 5 bases; bases with no gene match: 9. The CDR3 covers 16 residues. This chain's CDR3 is CASSPRVAGYTDTQYF. CDR3 DNA sequence: TGTGCCAGCAGTCCCCGGGTAGCGGGGTACACAGATACGCAGTATTTT.

This clonotype occurred a few times. J is TRBJ1-2 and V is TRBV6-5, with a tentative D call TRBD1 (5 bases). The ends were cut back, 0 bases at V and 3 bases at J, with 20 bases in the middle. The germline gives CDR1 MNHEY, CDR2 SVGAGI. CDR3 length: 18 amino acids. DNA for the CDR3: TGTGCCAGCAGTTACTCGCCATCTCAAGGGCCCAGGGACTATGGCTACACCTTC. Translation: CASSYSPSQGPRDYGYTF.

This clonotype was seen ten or more times. V gene TRBV7-3 combines with J gene TRBJ2-1; TRBD2 agrees at 13 bases. Germline CDR1 reads SGHTA; CDR2 reads FQGTGA. V shed 2 bases and J 0 bases; nucleotides not matched to a gene: 4. CDR3 length: 18 residues. The CDR3 loop is CASSLVGTSGISYNEQFF. CDR3 nucleotides: TGTGCCAGCAGCTTAGTTGGGACTAGCGGGATCTCCTACAATGAGCAGTTCTTC.

The chain links TRBV27 to TRBJ2-1, with D perhaps assigned TRBD1 or TRBD2 (5 bases each). Germline loops: CDR1 MNHEY, CDR2 SMNVEV (reference sequence). CDR3 length: 14 residues. Trimming left V 4 bases short and J 7 bases short, with 14 bases between. Here the CDR3 reads CASSSRDRRNEQFF. DNA of the CDR3: TGTGCCAGCAGTTCACGGGACCGGAGGAATGAGCAGTTCTTC.

The rearrangement joins TRBV12-3 or TRBV12-4 to TRBJ1-5; D unclear. V lost 2 bases and J 3 bases, leaving 11 bases between the germline ends. This CDR3 spans 15 amino acids. The CDR3 loop reads CASSLSGVYNQPQHF. The CDR3 region has the DNA TGTGCCAGCAGTTTAAGTGGGGTCTACAATCAGCCCCAGCATTTT.

J is TRBJ1-2 and V is TRBV11-1; no clear D gene. The CDR3 covers 18 residues. CDR1 SGHAT and CDR2 FQDESV come from the germline V gene (reference sequence). V lost 4 bases, J lost 0 bases, and 21 bases lay in between. CDR3 region: CASSSGGVFDLANYGYTF. The CDR3 coding sequence is TGTGCCAGCAGCTCGGGCGGCGTCTTCGACTTAGCTAACTATGGCTACACCTTC.

This clonotype was seen repeatedly, ten times or more. The chain joins TRBV28 to TRBJ2-7; D remains unclear. The CDR3 spans 14 residues. V lost 6 bases, J lost 2 bases, and 14 bases lay in between. The germline V gene encodes CDR1 MDHEN and CDR2 SYDVKM. This CDR3 is CASRGSVPPYEQYF. As DNA, the CDR3 is TGTGCCAGCAGGGGATCGGTGCCCCCCTACGAGCAGTACTTC.